The clone carrying this T cell receptor (beta chain) was seen only once. Some clones are missing from TCRdb's copy, which holds only in-frame ones; the method was immunoSEQ multiplex PCR. The sample holds about 270,000 clones, roughly 85% seen once. This sample was included in a study of blood T cell repertoires in COVID-19. This CDR3 has 15 amino acids. The germline gives CDR1 SNHLY, CDR2 FYNNEI. V shed 2 bases and J shed 5 bases, with 12 bases lying between them. The J gene is TRBJ1-4, the V gene TRBV2; D uncertain. The source of this sequence is a woman between 45 and 60 years old with acute COVID-19. The sequencing sample was made of PBMCs or T cells enriched from blood (not recorded which). CDR3 sequence: CASSELPTGNEKLFF. The CDR3 coding sequence is TGTGCCAGCAGTGAATTGCCTACGGGGAATGAAAAACTGTTTTTT.